This T cell receptor beta chain was profiled in a study of cytomegalovirus exposure and HLA in healthy donors. Looking at the study overall: Among the roughly 400 genotyped donors, 81% were placed in the Caucasian-associated ancestry cluster. Study outcomes and limitations: Within a later analysis, the majority of CMV-associated TCR beta chains appeared HLA-restricted. A few of the chains that were CMV-associated were confirmed in vitro to be specific for CMV antigens.

In this sample, this clone turned up a few times. Its antigen is unknown. V was pared by 1 base and J by 4 bases, with 9 bases between. This CDR3 region has 14 residues. CDR1 and CDR2 (germline): MRHNA, SNTAGT. PCR involved 60 Vbeta and 13 Jbeta primers. Using immunoSEQ multiplex PCR, the repertoire was profiled, and TCRdb retains in-frame clones only, with some absent. The table has 100,000 to 150,000 clones, 70% to 85% seen once. The sequence came from a middle-aged woman in good health and CMV-seropositive. V is TRBV6-4 and J is TRBJ2-3; unclear D gene. Input material: PBMCs. CDR3 sequence: CASSDLEASDTQYF. The CDR3 coding sequence is TGTGCCAGCAGTGACTTAGAGGCGTCAGATACGCAGTATTTT.